This T cell receptor beta chain emerged from a study of follicular helper T cells after annual influenza vaccination. The study, taken as a whole, reports: Each annual vaccination recalled recurring oligoclonal ICOS+CD38+ cTfh clonotypes.

On this clone: Its antigen is currently unknown.

Sequencing was performed with immunoSEQ multiplex PCR; in TCRdb, only in-frame clones are kept and a portion is missing. In the table there are around 13,000 clones, just under 80% of which are singletons. Time point described: 2014-2015 season, pre-vaccination. Germline V CDR1 and CDR2: SGDLS, YYNGEE. V shed 4 bases and J shed 1 base, with 14 bases lying between them. The CDR3 loop spans 16 amino acids. This TCR derives from an adult who received the influenza vaccine. Sample: CXCR5- memory CD4+ T cells sorted from blood, taken on the day of influenza vaccination. The chain has TRBV9 and TRBJ1-4; D is perhaps TRBD1 (6 bases). CDR3 sequence reads: CASSTPPQGTNEKLFF. In DNA, the CDR3 is TGTGCCAGCAGCACCCCCCCACAGGGAACTAATGAAAAACTGTTTTTT.